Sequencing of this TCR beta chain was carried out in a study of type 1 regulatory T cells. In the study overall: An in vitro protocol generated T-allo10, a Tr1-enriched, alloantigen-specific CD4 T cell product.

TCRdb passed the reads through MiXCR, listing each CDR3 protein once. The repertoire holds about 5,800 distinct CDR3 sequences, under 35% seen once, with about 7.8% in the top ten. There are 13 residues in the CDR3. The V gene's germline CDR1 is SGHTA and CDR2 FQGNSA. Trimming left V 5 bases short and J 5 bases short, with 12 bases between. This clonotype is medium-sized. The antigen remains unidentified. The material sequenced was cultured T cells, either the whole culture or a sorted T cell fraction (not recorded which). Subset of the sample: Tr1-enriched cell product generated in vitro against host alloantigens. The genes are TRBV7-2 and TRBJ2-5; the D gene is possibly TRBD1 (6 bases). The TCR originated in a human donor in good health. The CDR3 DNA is TGTGCCAGCAGCCCCAACAGGGCGGAGACCCAGTACTTC. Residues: CASSPNRAETQYF.